Listed below are T cell receptor beta chains from one sample, sequenced in a study of blood T cell repertoires in COVID-19. Some clones are missing from TCRdb's copy, which holds only in-frame ones; the method was immunoSEQ multiplex PCR. The sample lists about 110,000 clones; more than 70% were seen once. The sample taken for sequencing was peripheral blood. All receptors come from a man in his 70s with acute or convalescent COVID-19. The CDR3 runs from the conserved cysteine through the conserved F or W. Each record gives: J gene, D gene, V gene, clone size, CDR3 length, CDR3 protein, CDR3 DNA. D genes are given only for firm matches. Size is stated for part of the rows, as once, few or many counts, or as a class when the clone is expanded.

J gene: TRBJ2-2
D gene: NA
V gene: TRBV7-9
clone size: NA
CDR3 length: 14
CDR3 protein: CASSPGGLAGELFF
CDR3 DNA: TGTGCCAGCAGCCCAGGAGGGTTGGCCGGGGAGCTGTTTTTT

J gene: TRBJ1-1
D gene: NA
V gene: TRBV2
clone size: NA
CDR3 length: 14
CDR3 protein: CASSGNTLNTEAFF
CDR3 DNA: TGTGCCAGCAGTGGAAACACCTTGAACACTGAAGCTTTCTTT

J gene: TRBJ2-7
D gene: TRBD1
V gene: TRBV7-9
clone size: once
CDR3 length: 15
CDR3 protein: CASSVLGQGTHEQYF
CDR3 DNA: TGTGCCAGCAGCGTCTTGGGACAGGGGACACACGAGCAGTACTTC

J gene: TRBJ1-4
D gene: NA
V gene: TRBV4-3
clone size: NA
CDR3 length: 14
CDR3 protein: CASSQGTANEKLFF
CDR3 DNA: TGCGCCAGCAGCCAAGGGACTGCTAATGAAAAACTGTTTTTT

J gene: TRBJ1-1
D gene: NA
V gene: TRBV19
clone size: NA
CDR3 length: 16
CDR3 protein: CASSAYGASGDTEAFF
CDR3 DNA: TGTGCCAGTAGTGCTTATGGGGCGAGTGGGGACACTGAAGCTTTCTTT

J gene: TRBJ2-1
D gene: TRBD1
V gene: TRBV27
clone size: NA
CDR3 length: 13
CDR3 protein: CATRQGTYNEQFF
CDR3 DNA: TGTGCCACCCGACAGGGGACCTACAATGAGCAGTTCTTC

J gene: TRBJ1-4
D gene: TRBD1
V gene: TRBV3-1/TRBV3-2
clone size: NA
CDR3 length: 15
CDR3 protein: CASSRMDREKEKLFF
CDR3 DNA: TGTGCCAGCAGCCGAATGGACAGGGAGAAAGAAAAACTGTTTTTT

J gene: TRBJ2-4
D gene: NA
V gene: TRBV3-1/TRBV3-2
clone size: NA
CDR3 length: 16
CDR3 protein: CASSQSWFSTKNIQYF
CDR3 DNA: TGTGCCAGCAGCCAAAGCTGGTTTTCGACCAAAAACATTCAGTACTTC

J gene: TRBJ2-6
D gene: TRBD1
V gene: TRBV13
clone size: NA
CDR3 length: 18
CDR3 protein: CASSLVGTGGAGANVLTF
CDR3 DNA: TGTGCCAGCAGCTTAGTTGGGACAGGGGGCGCTGGGGCCAACGTCCTGACTTTC

J gene: TRBJ2-1
D gene: NA
V gene: TRBV19
clone size: NA
CDR3 length: 15
CDR3 protein: CASSIIGELHNEQFF
CDR3 DNA: TGTGCCAGTAGTATAATTGGGGAGCTCCACAATGAGCAGTTCTTC

J gene: TRBJ1-3
D gene: TRBD1
V gene: TRBV6-5
clone size: once
CDR3 length: 15
CDR3 protein: CASSSTGGSGNTIYF
CDR3 DNA: TGTGCCAGCAGTTCCACAGGGGGCTCTGGAAACACCATATATTTT

J gene: TRBJ2-5
D gene: TRBD2
V gene: TRBV13
clone size: NA
CDR3 length: 17
CDR3 protein: CASSLGKRGSRQETQYF
CDR3 DNA: TGTGCCAGCAGCTTAGGCAAGCGGGGGAGCCGCCAAGAGACCCAGTACTTC

J gene: TRBJ2-5
D gene: NA
V gene: TRBV6-5
clone size: NA
CDR3 length: 15
CDR3 protein: CASSYSGGREETQYF
CDR3 DNA: TGTGCCAGCAGTTACTCCGGGGGTCGGGAAGAGACCCAGTACTTC

J gene: TRBJ2-7
D gene: NA
V gene: TRBV6-5
clone size: NA
CDR3 length: 12
CDR3 protein: CASSRDAYEQYF
CDR3 DNA: TGTGCCAGCAGCCGAGATGCCTACGAGCAGTACTTC

J gene: TRBJ1-4
D gene: NA
V gene: TRBV3-1/TRBV3-2
clone size: once
CDR3 length: 15
CDR3 protein: CASSPEGGVDEKLFF
CDR3 DNA: TGTGCCAGCAGCCCAGAGGGAGGGGTTGATGAAAAACTGTTTTTT

J gene: TRBJ2-7
D gene: NA
V gene: TRBV5-1
clone size: NA
CDR3 length: 13
CDR3 protein: CASSLGQYYEQYF
CDR3 DNA: TGCGCCAGCAGCTTGGGACAGTACTACGAGCAGTACTTC

J gene: TRBJ2-1
D gene: NA
V gene: TRBV20-1
clone size: NA
CDR3 length: 14
CDR3 protein: CSASGGGNYNEQFF
CDR3 DNA: TGCAGTGCTAGTGGCGGGGGCAACTACAATGAGCAGTTCTTC

J gene: TRBJ1-2
D gene: TRBD1
V gene: TRBV7-3
clone size: once
CDR3 length: 15
CDR3 protein: CASSLTTGTVGGYTF
CDR3 DNA: TGTGCCAGCAGCTTAACAACCGGGACAGTGGGCGGCTACACCTTC

J gene: TRBJ1-2
D gene: TRBD1
V gene: TRBV9
clone size: NA
CDR3 length: 16
CDR3 protein: CASSVGQGAGNYGYTF
CDR3 DNA: TGTGCCAGCAGCGTTGGACAGGGTGCAGGGAACTATGGCTACACCTTC

J gene: TRBJ1-2
D gene: NA
V gene: TRBV19
clone size: NA
CDR3 length: 14
CDR3 protein: CASMGDFSNYGYTF
CDR3 DNA: TGTGCCAGTATGGGGGACTTTTCTAACTATGGCTACACCTTC

J gene: TRBJ2-7
D gene: TRBD2
V gene: TRBV5-4
clone size: NA
CDR3 length: 15
CDR3 protein: CASSRPGLASYEQYF
CDR3 DNA: TGTGCCAGCAGCAGACCGGGACTAGCGTCCTACGAGCAGTACTTC

J gene: TRBJ1-2
D gene: NA
V gene: TRBV7-3
clone size: once
CDR3 length: 15
CDR3 protein: CASSLRGTIESGYTF
CDR3 DNA: TGTGCCAGCAGCCTAAGGGGGACAATCGAGAGTGGCTACACCTTC

J gene: TRBJ2-2
D gene: NA
V gene: TRBV14
clone size: few
CDR3 length: 16
CDR3 protein: CASSQETARNTGELFF
CDR3 DNA: TGTGCCAGCAGCCAAGAAACAGCCAGAAACACCGGGGAGCTGTTTTTT

J gene: TRBJ1-5
D gene: TRBD1
V gene: TRBV6-5
clone size: once
CDR3 length: 15
CDR3 protein: CASSYSGQGGQPQHF
CDR3 DNA: TGTGCCAGCAGTTACTCGGGACAGGGGGGTCAGCCCCAGCATTTT

J gene: TRBJ1-1
D gene: NA
V gene: TRBV2
clone size: once
CDR3 length: 14
CDR3 protein: CASSVQGGGTEAFF
CDR3 DNA: TGTGCCAGCAGCGTACAAGGTGGAGGCACTGAAGCTTTCTTT

J gene: TRBJ2-7
D gene: TRBD1
V gene: TRBV6-5
clone size: NA
CDR3 length: 13
CDR3 protein: CASGWTGTYEQYF
CDR3 DNA: TGTGCCAGCGGGTGGACAGGGACCTACGAGCAGTACTTC

J gene: TRBJ1-1
D gene: NA
V gene: TRBV5-8
clone size: NA
CDR3 length: 15
CDR3 protein: CASSLGGLGDTEAFF
CDR3 DNA: TGTGCCAGCAGCTTGGGAGGGCTCGGGGACACTGAAGCTTTCTTT

J gene: TRBJ2-3
D gene: TRBD1
V gene: TRBV5-4
clone size: NA
CDR3 length: 17
CDR3 protein: CASGTGGLLRGTDTQYF
CDR3 DNA: TGTGCCAGCGGGACAGGGGGCCTCCTGAGGGGCACAGATACGCAGTATTTT

J gene: TRBJ1-5
D gene: TRBD1
V gene: TRBV18
clone size: NA
CDR3 length: 16
CDR3 protein: CASSLGQGALNQPQHF
CDR3 DNA: TGTGCCAGCTCACTGGGACAGGGGGCCTTAAATCAGCCCCAGCATTTT

J gene: TRBJ1-5
D gene: NA
V gene: TRBV10-3
clone size: NA
CDR3 length: 15
CDR3 protein: CAISESYRVGQPQHF
CDR3 DNA: TGTGCCATCAGTGAGTCGTACAGGGTGGGACAGCCCCAGCATTTT

J gene: TRBJ1-5
D gene: NA
V gene: TRBV19
clone size: NA
CDR3 length: 13
CDR3 protein: CATGRGIEVAQHF
CDR3 DNA: TGTGCCACCGGCAGAGGCATTGAAGTAGCCCAGCATTTT

J gene: TRBJ2-3
D gene: TRBD2
V gene: TRBV10-2
clone size: NA
CDR3 length: 16
CDR3 protein: CASSVIAGDSTDTQYF
CDR3 DNA: TGCGCCAGCAGCGTTATAGCGGGGGATAGCACAGATACGCAGTATTTT

J gene: TRBJ2-5
D gene: TRBD1
V gene: TRBV7-9
clone size: once
CDR3 length: 15
CDR3 protein: CASSFPLSTGETQYF
CDR3 DNA: TGTGCCAGCAGCTTTCCCTTATCGACAGGGGAGACCCAGTACTTC

J gene: TRBJ2-5
D gene: NA
V gene: TRBV9
clone size: NA
CDR3 length: 14
CDR3 protein: CASSSSGLRETQYF
CDR3 DNA: TGTGCCAGCAGCTCCTCAGGGCTTCGAGAGACCCAGTACTTC

J gene: TRBJ2-7
D gene: NA
V gene: TRBV14
clone size: NA
CDR3 length: 14
CDR3 protein: CASSQKSRGHEQYF
CDR3 DNA: TGTGCCAGCAGCCAAAAAAGTAGGGGCCACGAGCAGTACTTC

J gene: TRBJ2-1
D gene: NA
V gene: TRBV5-1
clone size: NA
CDR3 length: 15
CDR3 protein: CASRFRPRWANEQFF
CDR3 DNA: TGCGCCAGCAGGTTCCGACCCCGGTGGGCCAATGAGCAGTTCTTC

J gene: TRBJ1-5
D gene: NA
V gene: TRBV6-1
clone size: NA
CDR3 length: 14
CDR3 protein: CASSEVGVVKPQHF
CDR3 DNA: TGTGCCAGCAGTGAAGTCGGGGTAGTTAAGCCCCAGCATTTT

J gene: TRBJ2-7
D gene: NA
V gene: TRBV27
clone size: NA
CDR3 length: 14
CDR3 protein: CASSLSRDYYEQYF
CDR3 DNA: TGTGCCAGCAGTTTAAGCAGGGATTACTACGAGCAGTACTTC

J gene: TRBJ2-1
D gene: TRBD2
V gene: TRBV7-3
clone size: NA
CDR3 length: 15
CDR3 protein: CASSATSGGANEQFF
CDR3 DNA: TGTGCCAGCAGCGCAACTAGCGGGGGGGCCAATGAGCAGTTCTTC

J gene: TRBJ1-1
D gene: NA
V gene: TRBV18
clone size: NA
CDR3 length: 17
CDR3 protein: CASSPLRGGGGGTEAFF
CDR3 DNA: TGTGCCAGCTCACCACTCCGCGGGGGAGGAGGCGGCACTGAAGCTTTCTTT

J gene: TRBJ1-4
D gene: TRBD1
V gene: TRBV9
clone size: NA
CDR3 length: 15
CDR3 protein: CASSTLQGANEKLFF
CDR3 DNA: TGTGCCAGCAGCACCCTACAGGGGGCTAATGAAAAACTGTTTTTT

J gene: TRBJ2-5
D gene: NA
V gene: TRBV3-1/TRBV3-2
clone size: NA
CDR3 length: 17
CDR3 protein: CASSQDLDSLIQETQYF
CDR3 DNA: TGTGCCAGCAGCCAAGATCTCGACTCGCTGATCCAAGAGACCCAGTACTTC

J gene: TRBJ1-1
D gene: TRBD1
V gene: TRBV18
clone size: NA
CDR3 length: 18
CDR3 protein: CASSPTTGTGGRNTEAFF
CDR3 DNA: TGTGCCAGCTCACCGACAACCGGGACAGGGGGCAGGAACACTGAAGCTTTCTTT

J gene: TRBJ1-2
D gene: NA
V gene: TRBV3-1/TRBV3-2
clone size: NA
CDR3 length: 16
CDR3 protein: CASSPLDSPANYGYTF
CDR3 DNA: TGTGCCAGCAGCCCGCTCGACAGCCCAGCTAACTATGGCTACACCTTC

J gene: TRBJ2-2
D gene: NA
V gene: TRBV7-6
clone size: NA
CDR3 length: 15
CDR3 protein: CASSLITGNTGELFF
CDR3 DNA: TGTGCCAGCAGCTTAATTACAGGGAACACCGGGGAGCTGTTTTTT

J gene: TRBJ2-1
D gene: TRBD2
V gene: TRBV9
clone size: NA
CDR3 length: 13
CDR3 protein: CASSVNWRGEQFF
CDR3 DNA: TGTGCCAGCAGCGTAAACTGGCGGGGGGAGCAGTTCTTC

J gene: TRBJ2-5
D gene: NA
V gene: TRBV10-2
clone size: NA
CDR3 length: 14
CDR3 protein: CASSDWGGVETQYF
CDR3 DNA: TGCGCCAGCAGTGATTGGGGGGGCGTGGAGACCCAGTACTTC

J gene: TRBJ1-2
D gene: TRBD1
V gene: TRBV19
clone size: NA
CDR3 length: 14
CDR3 protein: CASRVTGGNYGYTF
CDR3 DNA: TGTGCCAGTAGAGTTACAGGGGGAAACTATGGCTACACCTTC

J gene: TRBJ1-1
D gene: NA
V gene: TRBV6-6
clone size: NA
CDR3 length: 13
CDR3 protein: CASRTSLLTEAFF
CDR3 DNA: TGTGCCAGCAGAACTTCGCTGTTAACTGAAGCTTTCTTT

J gene: TRBJ1-1
D gene: NA
V gene: TRBV18
clone size: NA
CDR3 length: 15
CDR3 protein: CASSPSSGMNTEAFF
CDR3 DNA: TGTGCCAGCTCACCCTCTAGCGGTATGAACACTGAAGCTTTCTTT

J gene: TRBJ2-1
D gene: NA
V gene: TRBV29-1
clone size: NA
CDR3 length: 12
CDR3 protein: CSVSQQGNEQFF
CDR3 DNA: TGCAGCGTTTCCCAACAGGGCAATGAGCAGTTCTTC

J gene: TRBJ1-1
D gene: TRBD1
V gene: TRBV2
clone size: NA
CDR3 length: 16
CDR3 protein: CASSGQGARVNTEAFF
CDR3 DNA: TGTGCCAGCAGTGGACAGGGGGCGAGAGTGAACACTGAAGCTTTCTTT

J gene: TRBJ1-4
D gene: NA
V gene: TRBV27
clone size: NA
CDR3 length: 15
CDR3 protein: CASSFWGDGNEKLFF
CDR3 DNA: TGTGCCAGCAGTTTTTGGGGAGATGGGAATGAAAAACTGTTTTTT

J gene: TRBJ1-2
D gene: TRBD1
V gene: TRBV18
clone size: once
CDR3 length: 15
CDR3 protein: CASSPGQEVTYGYTF
CDR3 DNA: TGTGCCAGCTCACCGGGACAGGAAGTAACTTATGGCTACACCTTC

J gene: TRBJ1-5
D gene: NA
V gene: TRBV5-8
clone size: once
CDR3 length: 17
CDR3 protein: CASSPENRGYSNQPQHF
CDR3 DNA: TGTGCCAGCAGCCCGGAAAATCGGGGGTATAGCAATCAGCCCCAGCATTTT

J gene: TRBJ2-1
D gene: TRBD1
V gene: TRBV7-9
clone size: NA
CDR3 length: 13
CDR3 protein: CASSNRQGDEQFF
CDR3 DNA: TGTGCCAGCAGTAACAGACAGGGCGATGAGCAGTTCTTC

J gene: TRBJ1-1
D gene: NA
V gene: TRBV13
clone size: NA
CDR3 length: 13
CDR3 protein: CASSLAVNTEAFF
CDR3 DNA: TGTGCCAGCAGCTTAGCCGTGAACACTGAAGCTTTCTTT

J gene: TRBJ1-5
D gene: NA
V gene: TRBV19
clone size: NA
CDR3 length: 15
CDR3 protein: CASSIGLSENQPQHF
CDR3 DNA: TGTGCCAGTAGTATCGGACTCTCGGAGAATCAGCCTCAGCATTTT